This T cell receptor beta chain was sequenced for a study of shared clonotypes between healthy human individuals. At the deep level, the assay was run. Measured with immunoSEQ multiplex PCR; TCRdb has only the in-frame clones, and not every one. This sample yields 1.5 million to 2.5 million clones, of which 85% to 95% are seen a single time; around 1.2% belongs to the top ten. As defined, naive CD8 cells were CD45RO-negative and positively selected for CCR7, with terminally differentiated effector memory CD45RA+ cells excluded. From germline, CDR1 is MDHEN and CDR2 SYDVKM. The J segment lost 7 bases and the V segment lost 5 bases, leaving 12 bases of the junction unmatched. CDR3 length: 15 amino acids.

The sequencing sample was made of naive CD8+ T cells sorted from blood. V and J are TRBV28 and TRBJ2-7, with 9 nucleotides matching TRBD1. This TCR was recovered from a man aged 18-30 years in good health. The CDR3 sequence: CASSETGTGMREQYF. CDR3 DNA sequence: TGTGCCAGCAGTGAAACCGGGACAGGGATGAGGGAGCAGTACTTC.